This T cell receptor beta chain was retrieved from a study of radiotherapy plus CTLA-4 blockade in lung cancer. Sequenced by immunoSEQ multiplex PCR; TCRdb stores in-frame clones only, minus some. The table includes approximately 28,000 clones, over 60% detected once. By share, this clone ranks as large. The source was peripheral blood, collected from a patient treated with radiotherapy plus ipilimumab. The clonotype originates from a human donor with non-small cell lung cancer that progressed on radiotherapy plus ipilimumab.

DNA of the CDR3: TGCGCCAGCAGCCAAGATTTCGGAGGGGGTGGTGGCTACACCTTC. Protein sequence: CASSQDFGGGGGYTF. This chain connects TRBV4-3 to TRBJ1-2; the D gene is possibly TRBD1 (6 bases). From germline, CDR1 is LGHNA and CDR2 YSLEER. V lost 0 bases, J lost 7 bases, and 15 bases lay in between. The CDR3 loop spans 15 amino acids.